Listed below are T cell receptor beta chains from one sample, sequenced in a study of T cell repertoires in cytomegalovirus infection. TCRdb recomputed calls from the reads with MiXCR, one row per CDR3 protein. The table records 830,000 or so distinct CDR3 sequences, approximately 30% of them present only once. These receptors have no known antigen. The sample was cultured CD8+ T cells from PBMCs, taken from culture after CMV antigen stimulation. The origin of the receptors is a human donor in good health (CMV status not recorded). Some clones in this sample may be carry-over from other donors' samples. Each CDR3 is given with its conserved first and last residue. A D gene is named only where the DNA matches it firmly. Not every row has a clone size; where given, it reads once, few, many or a size class.

v_gene	abundance	j_gene	d_gene	CDR3nt	CDR3aa
TRBV4-1	NA	TRBJ1-2	TRBD1	TGCGCCAGCAGCCAACTGGGACAGTCGTCCTATGGCTACACCTTC	CASSQLGQSSYGYTF
TRBV7-6	few	TRBJ2-2	NA	TGTGCCAGCACCCACGGGGGAAACACCGGGGAGCTGTTTTTT	CASTHGGNTGELFF
TRBV12-3/TRBV12-4	few	TRBJ1-2	NA	TGTGCCAGCGTACGCCGAGAATCCGTTGGCTACACCTTC	CASVRRESVGYTF
TRBV7-9	few	TRBJ2-5	TRBD1	TGTGCCAGCAGCGAGGACAGGGAATCTCAAGAGACCCAGTACTTC	CASSEDRESQETQYF
TRBV24-1	NA	TRBJ2-1	NA	TGTGCCACCAGTGATTCCATTGACAATGAGCAGTTCTTC	CATSDSIDNEQFF
TRBV7-3	NA	TRBJ2-3	TRBD2	TGTGCCAGCGGGGGGGTGGGTGGCACAGATACGCAGTATTTT	CASGGVGGTDTQYF
TRBV15	NA	TRBJ2-5	TRBD2	TGTGCCACCAGCAGAGATACTAGCGGGTACTATGGGACCCAGTACTTC	CATSRDTSGYYGTQYF
TRBV27	NA	TRBJ2-4	NA	TGTGCCAGCAGAAAAGGGCAAAACATTCAGTACTTC	CASRKGQNIQYF
TRBV19	NA	TRBJ2-2	NA	TGTGCCAGTAGTATGGCAGACCAGACCGGGGAGCTGTTTTTT	CASSMADQTGELFF
TRBV15	NA	TRBJ1-2	NA	TGTGCCACCAGCAGAGACGCGGGTTTAGGAAATGGCTACACCTTC	CATSRDAGLGNGYTF
TRBV12-3/TRBV12-4	NA	TRBJ1-2	NA	TGTGCCAGCAGCCAGGGGATACAGGGAATGAATGGCTACACCTTC	CASSQGIQGMNGYTF
TRBV5-8	NA	TRBJ1-3	NA	TGTGCCAGCAGCTTGGAGGGCGGGTACGGAAACACCATATATTTT	CASSLEGGYGNTIYF
TRBV9	NA	TRBJ1-3	NA	TGTGCCAGCAGCGTAGAATCCATCCCTGGAAACACCATATATTTT	CASSVESIPGNTIYF
TRBV7-2	NA	TRBJ2-1	NA	TGTGCCAGCAGCAGAGGGATCTCTTATCCCTACAATGAGCAGTTCTTC	CASSRGISYPYNEQFF
TRBV25-1	few	TRBJ1-4	TRBD1	TGTGCCAGCAGTGGGCAAGACAGGGGGCCGACTGAAAAACTGTTTTTT	CASSGQDRGPTEKLFF
TRBV4-3	few	TRBJ2-3	NA	TGCGCCAGCAGCCATTTCGACCGGGACACAGATACGCAGTATTTT	CASSHFDRDTDTQYF
TRBV12-3/TRBV12-4	NA	TRBJ2-7	NA	TGTGCCAGCAGCCGGACCTCTGATGGAGAGCAGTACTTC	CASSRTSDGEQYF
TRBV7-2	NA	TRBJ2-2	NA	TGTGTCAGCAGCTATTCCACCGGGGAGCTGTTTTTT	CVSSYSTGELFF
TRBV29-1	NA	TRBJ2-2	TRBD2	TGCAGCGTTGAAAGCGGGGGGACGAACACCGGGGAGTTGTTTTTT	CSVESGGTNTGELFF
TRBV7-2	many	TRBJ2-7	TRBD1	TGTGCCAGCAGCTTAGGAGTGACAGGGGATTACGAGCAGTACTTC	CASSLGVTGDYEQYF
TRBV28	NA	TRBJ2-1	NA	TGTGCCAGCACTTTTGGAGCGGGCCTCTACAATGAGCAGTTCTTC	CASTFGAGLYNEQFF
TRBV7-6	NA	TRBJ1-4	TRBD1	TGTGCCAGCAGAAGGGGACAGGGGCTGATTAATGAAAAACTGTTTTTT	CASRRGQGLINEKLFF
TRBV11-1	NA	TRBJ2-5	TRBD2	TGTGCCAGCAGCCCAGGCCCTAGCGGGGGGCCAGAAGAGACCCAGTACTTC	CASSPGPSGGPEETQYF
TRBV6-1	few	TRBJ1-1	NA	TGTGCCACCGACTCAAGGGGCGAAGCTTTCTTT	CATDSRGEAFF
TRBV29-1	NA	TRBJ1-2	NA	TGCAGCGTTGAAGATCTCGAGGGGAAAGGGCCCGGCTACACCTTC	CSVEDLEGKGPGYTF
TRBV27	few	TRBJ2-2	TRBD2	TGTGCCACAGGGCGGGGGACCACCGGGGAGCTGTTTTTT	CATGRGTTGELFF
TRBV3-1	once	TRBJ2-7	NA	TGTGCCAGCAGCACTAGGGGACTGGAAAATGAGCAGTACTTC	CASSTRGLENEQYF
TRBV6-6	few	TRBJ1-2	TRBD1	TGTGCCAGCAGTTACTTGAGACAGGGAAATAATGATGGCTACACCTTC	CASSYLRQGNNDGYTF
TRBV20-1	NA	TRBJ1-4	TRBD1	TGCAGTGCTAGAGGCCCCGGGACAGGCTTTGAAAAACTGTTTTTT	CSARGPGTGFEKLFF
TRBV2	few	TRBJ2-1	TRBD2	TGTGCCAGCAGGGGAACCGGGACTAGCGGTTTAGGGCAGTTCTTC	CASRGTGTSGLGQFF
TRBV9	NA	TRBJ2-3	NA	TGTGCCAGCAGCGGAAGGGGTGCGAGCACAGATACGCAGTATTTT	CASSGRGASTDTQYF
TRBV15	NA	TRBJ2-5	NA	TGTGCCACCAGTCTCGACGGGGCACAAGAGACCCAGTACTTC	CATSLDGAQETQYF
TRBV27	NA	TRBJ1-5	NA	TGTGCCAGCAGTCGCCCGGGTCGGCCCCAGCATTTT	CASSRPGRPQHF
TRBV4-1	NA	TRBJ2-7	NA	TGCGCCAGCAGCCAAGGGACAGGTGGGGAGGGAGGCGAGCAGTACTTC	CASSQGTGGEGGEQYF
TRBV6-2/TRBV6-3	few	TRBJ1-1	NA	TGTGCCAGCAGTTACCTAGGAGAGAACACTGAAGCTTTCTTT	CASSYLGENTEAFF
TRBV11-3	few	TRBJ2-5	TRBD2	TGTGCCAGCAGCTTTAGCGGGGGGGAATCCTACTTC	CASSFSGGESYF
TRBV9	many	TRBJ1-1	NA	TGTGCCAGCAACCCGGGCGGGAGGACTGAAGCTTTCTTT	CASNPGGRTEAFF
TRBV4-2	few	TRBJ2-3	NA	TGTGCCAGCAGCCAAGAGATGGGAGACAGAAGCACAGATACGCAGTATTTT	CASSQEMGDRSTDTQYF
TRBV6-5	few	TRBJ2-1	TRBD1	TGTGCCAGCAGTTATTCCGGGACAGGGCGATTTGTTGAGCAGTTCTTC	CASSYSGTGRFVEQFF
TRBV9	NA	TRBJ2-1	TRBD2	TGTGCCAGCAGCGTAGAGGGACTAGCGGGGGGAAATGAGCAGTTCTTC	CASSVEGLAGGNEQFF
TRBV7-3	few	TRBJ2-7	NA	TGTGCCAGCAGCTTCCCGGGACTTCTCTACGAGCAGTACTTC	CASSFPGLLYEQYF
TRBV6-6	few	TRBJ1-1	NA	TGTGCCAGCGGATTGGGGTGGGACTTGGAAGCTTTCTTT	CASGLGWDLEAFF
TRBV5-6	few	TRBJ1-4	TRBD1	TGTGCCAGCAGCGGGGACAGCCCCTCTGGTGGGGATGAAAAACTGTTTTTT	CASSGDSPSGGDEKLFF
TRBV5-4	few	TRBJ1-5	NA	TGTGCCAGCAGCGATGGTGATCAGCCCCAGCATTTT	CASSDGDQPQHF
TRBV12-3/TRBV12-4	few	TRBJ1-5	TRBD1	TGTGCCAGCAGTTTAGCCGGTGGGACAGGGGAGAAGCAGCCCCAGCATTTT	CASSLAGGTGEKQPQHF